The 30 T cell receptor beta chains below were found in one sample sequenced in a study of T cell responses to AZD1222 COVID-19 vaccine. Data came from immunoSEQ multiplex PCR; TCRdb stores just in-frame clones and leaves some out. Among around 150,000 clones listed, 94% were seen once. Specimen: peripheral blood, collected on day 0 of AZD1222 vaccination. These receptors came from an adult in good health.

The chain uses TRBV12-5 and TRBJ1-5; tentatively, D is TRBD1 (6 bases). V lost 0 bases and J lost 5, with 17 bases in between. CDR3 length: 17 residues. Germline V gene data show CDR1 as LGHNT and CDR2 as FRNRAP. The CDR3 nucleotides are TGTGCTAGTGGTTTGGTACGCGGCCAGGGGTCCTATCAGCCCCAGCATTTT. Translating gives CASGLVRGQGSYQPQHF.

Comments on this clone: The identical CDR3 is also encoded by other nucleotide sequences in the sample. V and J are TRBV19 and TRBJ1-3, with TRBD1 as a possible D gene (6 bases). Germline V gene data show CDR1 as LNHDA and CDR2 as SQIVND (reference sequence). Trimming shortened V by 1 base and J by 0 bases, and 7 bases separated the two germline ends. The CDR3 consists of 15 residues. Written as DNA, the CDR3 is TGTGCCAGTAGTATAGGAGGGGGCTCTGGAAACACCATATATTTT. Protein sequence: CASSIGGGSGNTIYF.

The chain links TRBV4-2 to TRBJ1-2; 7 nucleotides match TRBD1. CDR3 length: 16 amino acids. The junction had 11 bases not matched to a gene; V was cut back by 1 base and J by 6 bases. Germline CDR1 reads LGHNA; CDR2 reads YNFKEQ. The CDR3 bases are TGTGCCAGCAGCCAAGTCTTGCAGGGGGGGTACCATGGCTACACCTTC. Protein: CASSQVLQGGYHGYTF.

DNA for the CDR3: TGTGCCAGCACCGGGGAGGGAGCATCCTACAATGAGCAGTTCTTC. Its translation: CASTGEGASYNEQFF. The chain has TRBV9 and TRBJ2-1, with TRBD2 identical over 7 bases. After removal of 6 bases from V and 1 base from J, the junction contained 7 bases not matched to a gene. This CDR3 has 15 residues. Germline V CDR1 and CDR2: SGDLS, YYNGEE.

The genes are TRBV30 and TRBJ1-6; D ambiguous. CDR1 and CDR2 from the germline V gene are GTSNPN and SVGIG (reference sequence). The CDR3 has 13 residues. Deletions cut 5 bases from V and 7 bases from J, with 12 bases between. The CDR3 DNA reads as TGTGCCTGGGCCCCTACGGTAAATTCACCCCTCCACTTT. Its protein product is CAWAPTVNSPLHF.

V usage is TRBV5-1 and J usage is TRBJ1-4; D remains unclear. Trimming shortened V by 0 bases and J by 0 bases, and 9 bases separated the two germline ends. Germline CDR1 reads SGHRS; CDR2 reads YFSETQ. This CDR3 contains 16 residues. In DNA form, the CDR3 reads TGCGCCAGCAGCTTGGGAGGCACCTCAACTAATGAAAAACTGTTTTTT. This translates into CASSLGGTSTNEKLFF.

The chain has TRBV18 and TRBJ2-7; 7 nucleotides agree with TRBD1. CDR3 size: 15 residues. J gave up 3 bases and V 3 bases, and 8 bases lay outside the gene matches. Germline V gene data show CDR1 as KGHSH and CDR2 as LQKENI. The CDR3 coding sequence is TGTGCCAGCTCACCTTCGGGACAGACGAGCTACGAGCAGTACTTC. Protein sequence: CASSPSGQTSYEQYF.

This clone occurred once. The V and J genes are TRBV30 and TRBJ2-7, with 13 bases matching TRBD2. Germline CDR1 GTSNPN, CDR2 SVGIG (reference sequence). This CDR3 contains 17 residues. V gave up 2 bases and J gave up 0 bases; unmatched junction bases: 7. The CDR3 coding sequence is TGTGCCTGGAGTACCGTGGGACTAGCGGGGAACTCCTACGAGCAGTACTTC. This sequence encodes CAWSTVGLAGNSYEQYF.

The chain links TRBV6-5 to TRBJ1-1; TRBD1 aligns across 7 bases. Germline V gene data show CDR1 as MNHEY and CDR2 as SVGAGI. V was pared by 2 bases and J by 7 bases, with 4 bases of the junction left unmatched. This CDR3 contains 13 residues. The CDR3 region is CASSYRQGGEAFF. Written as DNA, the CDR3 is TGTGCCAGCAGTTACAGACAGGGCGGTGAAGCTTTCTTT.

Only one count was recorded for this clone. The germline gene is not matched at one end of the junction; a read error may be the cause. The chain is built from TRBV3-1 (or the pseudogene TRBV3-2) and TRBJ2-7, with D uncertain. The CDR3 totals 13 residues. Looked up from germline, CDR1 is LGHDT and CDR2 is YNNKEL (reference sequence). In DNA form, the CDR3 reads TGTGCCAGCAGCCAAGAAAGATCCTCCGAGCAGTACTTC. Its protein is CASSQERSSEQYF.

V and J are TRBV30 and TRBJ1-2; D ambiguous. The germline V gene encodes CDR1 GTSNPN and CDR2 SVGIG (reference sequence). There are 15 residues in the CDR3. Trimming left V 5 bases short and J 0 bases short, with 16 bases between. The CDR3 is CAWLSSSPPNYGYTF. Written as DNA, the CDR3 is TGTGCCTGGCTATCTTCATCTCCCCCTAACTATGGCTACACCTTC.

The chain recombines TRBV28 with TRBJ1-5; D perhaps matches TRBD1 (6 bases). V was clipped by 2 bases and J by 3 bases, with 14 bases between them. Germline V lookup: CDR1 MDHEN, CDR2 SYDVKM. This CDR3 contains 16 residues. Written as DNA, the CDR3 is TGTGCCAGCAGTTTAGGTTACAGGGTCTTCAATCAGCCCCAGCATTTT. Protein product: CASSLGYRVFNQPQHF. Full variable domain (missing parts from reference TRBV28 and TRBJ1-5): DVKVTQSSRYLVKRTGEKVFLECVQDMDHENMFWYRQDPGLGLRLIYFSYDVKMKEKGDIPEGYSVSREKKERFSLILESASTNQTSMYLCASSLGYRVFNQPQHFGDGTRLSIL.

V and J are TRBV5-8 and TRBJ2-7, with 11 bases matching TRBD1. The J segment lost 4 bases and the V segment lost 4 bases, leaving 4 bases of the junction unmatched. The CDR3 loop spans 14 amino acids. CDR1 is SGHTS and CDR2 is YDEGEE in the germline V gene. Here the CDR3 DNA reads TGTGCCAGCAGCCTGGGACAGGGGGTTTACGAGCAGTACTTC. Translated, it gives CASSLGQGVYEQYF.

The chain employs TRBV30 and TRBJ2-2, with TRBD1 matching 8 bases. Germline V lookup: CDR1 GTSNPN, CDR2 SVGIG (reference sequence). V lost 5 bases, J lost 2 bases, and 4 bases stayed unmatched. This CDR3 has 14 residues. The CDR3 DNA reads as TGTGCCTGGGGGGGACAGGTAAACACCGGGGAGCTGTTTTTT. It codes for CAWGGQVNTGELFF. Looking up the rest from reference TRBV30 and TRBJ2-2 gives the full variable domain: SQTIHQWPATLVQPVGSPLSLECTVEGTSNPNLYWYRQAAGRGLQLLFYSVGIGQISSEVPQNLSASRPQDRQFILSSKKLLLSDSGFYLCAWGGQVNTGELFFGEGSRLTVL.

This chain links TRBV11-2 with TRBJ1-1, with D unresolved. CDR1 is SGHAT and CDR2 is FQNNGV in the germline V gene. V lost 2 bases and J 2 bases, leaving 6 bases between the germline ends. The CDR3 contains 13 residues. The CDR3 bases are TGTGCCAGCAGCTTATCCGCTAACACTGAAGCTTTCTTT. It specifies CASSLSANTEAFF. The entire variable domain, with the rest obtained from reference TRBV11-2 and TRBJ1-1, is as follows: EAGVAQSPRYKIIEKRQSVAFWCNPISGHATLYWYQQILGQGPKLLIQFQNNGVVDDSQLPKDRFSAERLKGVDSTLKIQPAKLEDSAVYLCASSLSANTEAFFGQGTRLTVV.

J is TRBJ2-7 and V is TRBV5-1; 7 bases fit TRBD1. This CDR3 has 16 residues. V dropped 0 bases and J dropped 3; count of bases not matched to a gene: 9. CDR1 SGHRS and CDR2 YFSETQ come from the germline V gene. CDR3 region: CASSLATSGQYYEQYF. CDR3 in DNA: TGCGCCAGCAGCTTGGCCACCTCGGGACAGTACTACGAGCAGTACTTC.

The sample holds a few counts of this clone. The chain is built from TRBV4-2 and TRBJ2-2, with unresolved D. Between the trimmed V and J ends, which lost 5 bases and 0 bases, there was a span of 7 bases. Germline values: CDR1 LGHNA, CDR2 YNFKEQ. This CDR3 has 14 residues. The CDR3 region has the DNA TGTGCCAGCAGCTACAGCCCGAACACCGGGGAGCTGTTTTTT. It codes for CASSYSPNTGELFF.

This clone was seen just once. V is TRBV10-3 and J is TRBJ1-5, with TRBD1 matching over 7 bases. Germline V gene data show CDR1 as ENHRY and CDR2 as SYGVKD. Losses at the gene ends were 9 bases for V and 4 bases for J; bases not matched to a gene: 6. CDR3 size: 13 residues. The CDR3: CAIRQGPNQPQHF. For the CDR3, the DNA is TGTGCCATAAGACAGGGCCCAAATCAGCCCCAGCATTTT.

V gene TRBV9 combines with J gene TRBJ1-2; D is undetermined. There are 16 residues in the CDR3. The germline V and J ends were trimmed by 0 bases and 6 bases, with 18 bases remaining between them. CDR1 is SGDLS and CDR2 is YYNGEE in the germline V gene. As DNA, the CDR3 is TGTGCCAGCAGCGTAGCTGGGGTCGCCCCGGCGGATGGCTACACCTTC. It codes for CASSVAGVAPADGYTF.

The chain links TRBV5-1 to TRBJ1-5; D is ambiguous. The V end lost 4 bases, the J end lost 4 bases, and 9 bases lay between the germline ends. Germline V lookup: CDR1 SGHRS, CDR2 YFSETQ. CDR3 length: 13 residues. The chain's CDR3 is CASSRAENQPQHF. DNA for the CDR3: TGCGCCAGCAGCCGTGCGGAAAATCAGCCCCAGCATTTT.

V is TRBV5-1 and J is TRBJ1-2; TRBD1 might be the D (5 bases). The CDR3 contains 14 residues. Looked up from germline, CDR1 is SGHRS and CDR2 is YFSETQ. The V end was cut by 0 bases, the J end by 1 base, with 7 bases between. The CDR3 DNA is TGCGCCAGCAGCTTGGAGGGACTTAACTATGGCTACACCTTC. Its protein product is CASSLEGLNYGYTF.

This chain connects TRBV19 to TRBJ1-4; TRBD1 matches at 7 bases. CDR1 and CDR2 (germline): LNHDA, SQIVND (reference sequence). Trimming at V came to 6 bases and at J to 4 bases, leaving 8 bases not matched to a gene. The CDR3 spans 15 residues. The CDR3 spells CASRPSGQFNEKLFF. For the CDR3, the DNA is TGTGCCAGTAGACCCTCGGGACAGTTTAATGAAAAACTGTTTTTT.

This clone was observed a single time. The rearrangement uses TRBV11-3 and TRBJ2-3; D remains unclear. The germline CDR1 and CDR2 sequences are SGHNT and YENEEA. V gave up 1 base and J gave up 0 bases, with 11 bases separating them. The CDR3 sequence is 16 residues long. CDR3 bases: TGTGCCAGCAGCTTAGGAACCAGCACTAGCACAGATACGCAGTATTTT. Its protein is CASSLGTSTSTDTQYF.

This clone appeared once. Other DNA sequences in this specimen translate into the identical CDR3. The CDR3 region is CAWSRETEAFF. CDR3 DNA: TGTGCCTGGAGTAGGGAGACTGAAGCTTTCTTT. The V and J genes are TRBV30 and TRBJ1-1; no firm D call. CDR3 size: 11 residues. Trimming shortened V by 2 bases and J by 5 bases, and 6 bases separated the two germline ends. Germline CDR1 and CDR2: GTSNPN and SVGIG (reference sequence).

As DNA, the CDR3 is TGTGCCAGCAGCACGTTTAAATGGGACTCAGCACGAGGCCTCGCAGATACGCAGTATTTT. It specifies CASSTFKWDSARGLADTQYF. The J gene is TRBJ2-3, the V gene TRBV7-9; TRBD2 is a possible D gene (6 bases). This CDR3 has 20 residues. Between the trimmed V and J ends, which lost 5 bases and 4 bases, there was a span of 31 bases. Germline V lookup: CDR1 SEHNR, CDR2 FQNEAQ (reference sequence).

This rearrangement joins TRBV27 to TRBJ2-7; 7 nucleotides align to TRBD1. The CDR3 covers 14 residues. V trimming: 5 bases; J trimming: 5 bases; junction bases outside the gene matches: 9. Germline V gene lookup returns CDR1 MNHEY and CDR2 SMNVEV (reference sequence). The chain's CDR3 is CASSTRGIGDEQYF. The CDR3 bases are TGTGCCAGCAGTACCAGGGGGATTGGAGACGAGCAGTACTTC.

The CDR3 DNA follows: TGTGCCAGTAGTACAACAGGGGGGGGTTTTAAACAGCCCCAGCATTTT. It encodes CASSTTGGGFKQPQHF. The chain carries TRBV19 and TRBJ1-5; 8 bases align to TRBD1. V was clipped by 4 bases and J by 7 bases; unmatched bases: 12. The germline V gene has CDR1 LNHDA and CDR2 SQIVND (reference sequence). This CDR3 spans 16 amino acids.

The rearrangement uses TRBV6-5 and TRBJ1-2, with a possible D match to TRBD1 (6 bases). This CDR3 has 15 residues. The V gene lost 6 bases and the J gene lost 4 bases, with 18 bases spanning the gap. Germline V gene lookup returns CDR1 MNHEY and CDR2 SVGAGI. CDR3 sequence: CASSDLDSGFYGYTF. The DNA for the CDR3 is TGTGCCAGCAGCGATTTGGACAGCGGATTCTATGGCTACACCTTC.

CDR3 in amino acids: CASSQGLAGDEQYF. As DNA, the CDR3 is TGCGCCAGCAGCCAAGGACTAGCCGGCGACGAGCAGTACTTC. V is TRBV4-1 and J is TRBJ2-7, with TRBD2 matching over 7 bases. With V trimmed by 1 base and J by 5 bases, 5 bases remained unmatched. This CDR3 spans 14 amino acids. CDR1 is MGHRA, CDR2 YSYEKL, per germline.

The chain has TRBV30 and TRBJ1-1, with D hard to call. V was shortened by 2 bases and J by 3 bases, with 10 bases between the two germline ends. There are 13 residues in the CDR3. CDR1 is GTSNPN, CDR2 SVGIG, per germline (reference sequence). The CDR3 here is CAWSMESDTEAFF. The CDR3 bases are TGTGCCTGGAGTATGGAGTCGGACACTGAAGCTTTCTTT.